The 24 T cell receptor beta chains in this list originate from one sample, sequenced in a study of T cells in Graves' hyperthyroidism and ophthalmopathy (dated by TCRdb to 2018 to 2020). The library was produced with multiplex PCR. Sequenced on an Illumina HiSeq 2000. The TCR beta CDR3 regions were amplified from RNA transcripts. The first round of RT-PCR for the TCR CDR3 was performed with the HTBI primer set and the Qiagen OneStep RT-PCR kit. Starting from the raw public reads, TCRdb applied fastp trimming at Q25, assembled clones with MiXCR and retained in-frame beta chains. Each entry is one CDR3 protein sequence, shown with its most common DNA and genes. The sample data list roughly 290,000 distinct CDR3 sequences, and roughly 13% of these were observed just once. Roughly 8.2% of the sample is held by the ten biggest clonotypes. Sequenced: blood. The receptors were gathered from a woman between 35 and 50 years old with Graves' hyperthyroidism.

This clonotype was detected a few times. Sequence at one end of the junction differs from germline and may be a read error. The chain has TRBV5-1 and TRBJ2-7; the match to TRBD2 covers 8 bases. CDR3 length equals 17 residues. Germline-derived CDR1 and CDR2 are SGHRS and YFSETQ. DNA for the CDR3: TGTGCCAGCAGCCCCGGGGGGGGCAGTCTTAGCTCCTACGAGCAGTACTTC. Translating it yields CASSPGGGSLSSYEQYF.

This clonotype was seen at least ten times. The chain joins TRBV5-8 to TRBJ2-1; 10 nucleotides line up with TRBD2. CDR1 SGHTS and CDR2 YDEGEE come from the germline V gene. This CDR3 comprises 16 residues. V lost 2 bases, J lost 5 bases, and 7 bases stayed unmatched. CDR3 sequence: CASSLPLAGDHNEQFF. CDR3 DNA: TGTGCCAGCAGCTTACCTCTAGCGGGAGACCACAATGAGCAGTTCTTC.

This clonotype occurred many times. V and J are TRBV12-3 or TRBV12-4 and TRBJ1-2; D ambiguous. Trimming pared 1 base from V and 4 bases from J, leaving 13 bases between. The CDR3 loop spans 15 amino acids. CDR3 nucleotide sequence: TGTGCCAGCAGTTTAGGCTCGGTGGGAATCTATGGCTACACCTTC. This encodes CASSLGSVGIYGYTF.

By share of the sample, this clonotype is medium-sized. This chain connects TRBV7-9 to TRBJ2-1; possibly TRBD2 for D (6 bases). Trimming shortened V by 4 bases and J by 8 bases, and 21 bases separated the two germline ends. Looked up from germline, CDR1 is SEHNR and CDR2 is FQNEAQ (reference sequence). This CDR3 contains 16 residues. The CDR3 is CASSSFRRGLRDEQFF. CDR3 DNA sequence: TGTGCCAGCAGCTCTTTTCGGCGGGGACTGCGCGATGAGCAGTTCTTC.

This clonotype was observed many times. The chain is built from TRBV14 and TRBJ2-3, with TRBD1 matching over 10 bases. V lost 5 bases, J lost 3 bases, and 8 bases stayed unmatched. The CDR3 spans 16 residues. In germline, CDR1 is SGHDN, CDR2 FVKESK. The CDR3 bases are TGTGCCAGCAGCGATCGACAGGGGGCCGTTACAGATACGCAGTATTTT. Protein: CASSDRQGAVTDTQYF.

This clonotype was seen a few times. The V call is TRBV19, the J call TRBJ1-4; 7 nucleotides agree with TRBD1. The CDR3 loop spans 15 amino acids. Germline CDR1 and CDR2: LNHDA and SQIVND (reference sequence). J lost 4 bases, V lost 7 bases, and 9 bases had no gene match. The CDR3 region has the DNA TGTGCCAGTATCGGCTTGGGACAGTTTAATGAAAAACTGTTTTTT. This gives the protein CASIGLGQFNEKLFF.

Only a few counts were recorded for this clonotype. The J gene is TRBJ2-3, the V gene TRBV18; D is uncertain. The ends were cut back, 6 bases at V and 1 base at J, with 11 bases in the middle. Germline V gives CDR1 KGHSH, CDR2 LQKENI. CDR3 size: 14 residues. The CDR3 reads CASSLIHRTDTQYF. CDR3 nucleotide sequence: TGTGCCAGCTCTCTCATACACCGCACAGATACGCAGTATTTT. Full variable domain (outside the CDR3, taken from reference TRBV18 and TRBJ2-3): NAGVMQNPRHLVRRRGQEARLRCSPMKGHSHVYWYRQLPEEGLKFMVYLQKENIIDESGMPKERFSAEFPKEGPSILRIQQVVRGDSAAYFCASSLIHRTDTQYFGPGTRLTVL.

This clonotype was picked up many times. The chain uses TRBV20-1 and TRBJ2-7, with TRBD1 matching 8 bases. CDR1 and CDR2 (germline): DFQATT, SNEGSKA (reference sequence). V lost 3 bases to trimming and J lost 5 bases; unmatched junction nucleotides: 12. The CDR3 sequence is 15 residues long. The CDR3 region has the DNA TGCAGTGCTAGGTTGTACGACAGGGGAGGAAACGAGCAGTACTTC. Translating it yields CSARLYDRGGNEQYF.

This clonotype was observed many times. The chain carries TRBV18 and TRBJ2-1; weak D call: TRBD1 (5 bases). Between the trimmed V and J ends, which lost 4 bases and 9 bases, there was a span of 19 bases. Germline V gene data show CDR1 as KGHSH and CDR2 as LQKENI. The CDR3 consists of 15 residues. CDR3 sequence reads: CASSRSLDRGIEQFF. The CDR3, as DNA: TGTGCCAGCTCACGCTCCCTAGACAGAGGCATTGAGCAGTTCTTC.

This clonotype came up a few times. A much larger clone sits a single nucleotide away, making a read error possible. This chain uses TRBV14 with TRBJ2-7, with D hard to call. Germline CDR1 and CDR2: SGHDN and FVKESK. This CDR3 is 11 amino acids long. The V end lost 0 bases, the J end lost 5 bases, and 2 bases lay between the germline ends. The CDR3 DNA reads TGTGCCAGCAGCCAAGACCACGAGCAGTACTTC. It codes for CASSQDHEQYF.

V gene TRBV7-6 combines with J gene TRBJ1-6; 9 nucleotides align to TRBD1. The germline CDR1 and CDR2 sequences are SGHVS and FNYEAQ. Trimming removed 5 bases from V and 4 bases from J; junction bases left unmatched: 6. The CDR3 length is 16 residues. This chain's CDR3 is CASSSTGTGYNSPLHF. CDR3 nucleotide sequence: TGTGCCAGCAGCAGTACCGGGACAGGGTATAATTCACCCCTCCACTTT.

This clonotype was counted many times. The chain links TRBV29-1 to TRBJ1-5; the match to TRBD1 covers 9 bases. CDR3 length: 16 amino acids. V lost 3 bases to trimming and J lost 5 bases; unmatched junction nucleotides: 11. CDR1 and CDR2 (germline): SQVTM, ANQGSEA. The chain's CDR3 is CSVDRGTGIRDQPQHF. The CDR3 coding sequence is TGCAGCGTTGACCGCGGGACAGGGATACGGGATCAGCCCCAGCATTTT.

This clonotype was recorded at least ten times. The CDR3 sequence is CASSLIGRDSTDTQYF. The CDR3 nucleotides read TGTGCCAGCAGCTTGATCGGGAGGGATAGCACAGATACGCAGTATTTT. The J gene is TRBJ2-3, the V gene TRBV5-6; 8 positions match TRBD2. The CDR3 extends over 16 amino acids. J gave up 0 bases and V 1 base, and 4 bases lay outside the gene matches. Germline V gene data show CDR1 as SGHDT and CDR2 as YYEEEE.

This chain joins TRBV14 and TRBJ1-1; the D is unclear. CDR3 length: 15 amino acids. Per germline, CDR1 SGHDN and CDR2 FVKESK. V was cut by 1 base and J by 1 base, with 10 bases left in between. CDR3 nucleotide sequence: TGTGCCAGCAGCCAAGTCGGAGGGTGGAACACTGAAGCTTTCTTT. As protein: CASSQVGGWNTEAFF.

The sample holds many counts of this clonotype. The chain carries TRBV7-9 and TRBJ1-1; weak D call: TRBD1 (5 bases). The CDR3 has 14 amino acids. The germline V and J ends were trimmed by 1 base and 3 bases, with 9 bases remaining between them. CDR1 is SEHNR and CDR2 is FQNEAQ in the germline V gene (reference sequence). CDR3 bases: TGTGCCAGCAGCTTAGTGATGGGGGACACTGAAGCTTTCTTT. Translated: CASSLVMGDTEAFF. Using reference TRBV7-9 and TRBJ1-1 for the parts outside the CDR3, the full variable domain is DTGVSQNPRHKITKRGQNVTFRCDPISEHNRLYWYRQTLGQGPEFLTYFQNEAQLEKSRLLSDRFSAERPKGSFSTLEIQRTEQGDSAMYLCASSLVMGDTEAFFGQGTRLTVV.

This clonotype was observed many times. The CDR3 loop reads CASSSYASAETQYF. The CDR3 DNA follows: TGTGCCAGCAGCTCTTACGCCAGCGCAGAGACCCAGTACTTC. The chain couples TRBV7-9 to TRBJ2-5; the D is unclear. Trimming shortened V by 4 bases and J by 4 bases, and 13 bases separated the two germline ends. This CDR3 is built from 14 residues. From germline, CDR1 is SEHNR and CDR2 FQNEAQ (reference sequence).

The sample holds many counts of this clonotype. This rearrangement joins TRBV7-2 to TRBJ2-3; TRBD2 matches 8 bases. CDR1 and CDR2 (germline): SGHTA, FQGNSA. CDR3 length: 16 residues. J lost 1 base, V lost 2 bases, and 5 bases had no gene match. The CDR3 protein is CASSLTELAGTDTQYF. DNA for the CDR3: TGTGCCAGCAGCTTAACCGAACTAGCGGGCACAGATACGCAGTATTTT.

The table lists this clonotype with many counts. V usage is TRBV12-3 or TRBV12-4 and J usage is TRBJ1-5; 7 positions match TRBD1. V shed 3 bases and J 3 bases; nucleotides not matched to a gene: 2. This CDR3 is 14 amino acids long. The CDR3 here is CASSFGQVNQPQHF. The DNA of the CDR3 is TGTGCCAGCAGTTTCGGACAGGTCAATCAGCCCCAGCATTTT.

Many counts were recorded for this clonotype. The chain is built from TRBV19 and TRBJ1-4; 10 bases map to TRBD1. There are 14 residues in the CDR3. Trimming at V came to 6 bases and at J to 8 bases, leaving 6 bases not matched to a gene. The V gene's germline CDR1 is LNHDA and CDR2 SQIVND (reference sequence). CDR3 bases: TGTGCCAGTAGCCAGACAGGGGGCAGCGAAAAACTGTTTTTT. This encodes CASSQTGGSEKLFF.

This clonotype was seen repeatedly, ten times or more. The V call is TRBV27, the J call TRBJ1-6, with 10 bases lining up with TRBD1. The CDR3 is 17 amino acids. V gave up 6 bases and J gave up 10 bases; unmatched junction bases: 15. The germline V gene encodes CDR1 MNHEY and CDR2 SMNVEV (reference sequence). CDR3 sequence: CASSPKRPGQGNSPLHF. DNA for the CDR3: TGTGCCAGCAGCCCAAAGAGACCGGGACAGGGGAACTCACCCCTCCACTTT.

In this sample, this clonotype turned up a few times. The chain has TRBV5-4 and TRBJ1-4; 8 nucleotides agree with TRBD1. The trim removed 3 bases at V and 7 bases at J, leaving 5 bases unmatched. The length of the CDR3 is 14 residues. Germline V lookup: CDR1 SGHNT, CDR2 YYREEE (reference sequence). The CDR3 nucleotides are TGTGCCAGCAGCTACCACAGGGGGGGTGAAAAACTGTTTTTT. It codes for CASSYHRGGEKLFF.

The chain is built from TRBV5-1 and TRBJ2-3; 7 nucleotides match TRBD1. This CDR3 is built from 15 residues. V was pared by 5 bases and J by 6 bases, with 12 bases of the junction left unmatched. Per the germline V gene, CDR1 is SGHRS and CDR2 is YFSETQ. The CDR3, as DNA: TGCGCCAGCAGTCTCATAAGTGGGACAGATGATACGCAGTATTTT. It encodes CASSLISGTDDTQYF.

At least ten counts were recorded for this clonotype. The chain couples TRBV7-9 to TRBJ2-5; no definite D call. V lost 2 bases and J 1 base, leaving 8 bases between the germline ends. The CDR3 covers 14 residues. Germline CDR1 and CDR2: SEHNR and FQNEAQ (reference sequence). CDR3 sequence reads: CASSLNTFQETQYF. CDR3 nucleotides: TGTGCCAGCAGCTTAAACACGTTCCAAGAGACCCAGTACTTC.

This clonotype was recorded once. The V and J genes are TRBV5-8 and TRBJ2-7, with D perhaps TRBD1 or TRBD2 (10 bases each). Trimming cost V 3 bases and J 3 bases, with 25 bases left between them. Looked up from germline, CDR1 is SGHTS and CDR2 is YDEGEE. The CDR3 has 18 residues. The CDR3 DNA follows: TGTGCCAGCAGCTGGGGGGGACAGGGGCTAGCGGGAGACTACGAGCAGTACTTC. This translates into CASSWGGQGLAGDYEQYF.